Listed below are T cell receptor beta chains from one sample, sequenced in a study of blood T cell repertoires in COVID-19. The method was immunoSEQ multiplex PCR; TCRdb's version includes in-frame clones alone and lacks a portion of them. The repertoire includes approximately 210,000 clones, roughly 90% of them detected once, and around 2.1% sits in the top ten. Source material: PBMCs or T cells enriched from blood (not recorded which). These receptors were taken from a woman in her 30s who had recovered from COVID-19. The CDR3 runs from the conserved cysteine through the conserved F or W. A D gene is named only where the DNA matches it firmly. Expanded clones get a size class; other rows say once, few or many, or leave the size out.

>11|TRBD1|TRBV6-5|TRBJ2-7|.
TGTGCCAGCCTCGGGACAGTCGTTTGGTACTTC
CASLGTVVWYF
>19|.|TRBV7-9|TRBJ1-6|.
TGTGCCAGCAGCTTTACCTCAGACAGCTCCTACTACTATAATTCACCCCTCCACTTT
CASSFTSDSSYYYNSPLHF
>13|.|TRBV3-1/TRBV3-2|TRBJ2-3|.
TGTGCCAGCAGCCGTCTAGAGGCAGATACGCAGTATTTT
CASSRLEADTQYF
>16|TRBD1|TRBV12-5|TRBJ1-6|.
TGTGCTAGTGGACACGGACAGGGAACGGGTAATTCACCCCTCCACTTT
CASGHGQGTGNSPLHF
>16|TRBD2|TRBV6-2/TRBV6-3|TRBJ2-7|.
TGTGCCAGCAGTTACTCTAGACTAGCGGATTCCTACGAGCAGTACTTC
CASSYSRLADSYEQYF
>12|.|TRBV30|TRBJ2-5|.
TGTGCCTGGAGAAGCGGGCAAGAGACCCAGTACTTC
CAWRSGQETQYF
>17|TRBD2|TRBV7-2|TRBJ2-3|.
TGTGCCAGCAGCTGGACTAGCGGGGGCATCCGCACAGATACGCAGTATTTT
CASSWTSGGIRTDTQYF
>15|TRBD1|TRBV11-3|TRBJ1-3|once
TGTGCCAGCAGCTATCGCCGGGACAGGGAGTACACCATATATTTT
CASSYRRDREYTIYF
>14|TRBD1|TRBV5-1|TRBJ2-3|.
TGCGCCAGCAGCAGGGGACAGGGCACAGATACGCAGTATTTT
CASSRGQGTDTQYF
>13|.|TRBV12-3/TRBV12-4|TRBJ1-2|once
TGTGCCAGCAGTCCTGACAGGTACTATGGCTACACCTTC
CASSPDRYYGYTF
>14|.|TRBV29-1|TRBJ2-7|.
TGCAGCGTTGAGGTCCCAGGGGCCCCCTACGAGCAGTACTTC
CSVEVPGAPYEQYF
>15|TRBD1|TRBV5-6|TRBJ2-3|.
TGTGCCAGCAGCTTGGCCAGGGGGCACACAGATACGCAGTATTTT
CASSLARGHTDTQYF
>15|.|TRBV6-5|TRBJ1-5|.
TGTGCCAGCAGTTTAACAGGGTTAAGCAATCAGCCCCAGCATTTT
CASSLTGLSNQPQHF
>15|.|TRBV7-2|TRBJ2-1|.
TGTGCCAGCAGCCAGGGCGGCAGCTCCTACAATGAGCAGTTCTTC
CASSQGGSSYNEQFF
>14|TRBD1|TRBV10-2|TRBJ1-2|.
TGCGCCAGCAGAGATTTGGGACAGATCTATGGCTACACCTTC
CASRDLGQIYGYTF
>17|TRBD2|TRBV27|TRBJ2-3|.
TGTGCCAGCAGCTCATCAGTAGGGACTAGCGGGAGCGGTACGCAGTATTTT
CASSSSVGTSGSGTQYF
>16|.|TRBV29-1|TRBJ1-1|.
TGCAGCGTTGAAGGCGGCAGGGGATATGCGAACACTGAAGCTTTCTTT
CSVEGGRGYANTEAFF
>13|.|TRBV19|TRBJ1-1|.
TGTGCCAGTAGTATGAGTGGGAACACTGAAGCTTTCTTT
CASSMSGNTEAFF
>18|TRBD2|TRBV6-4|TRBJ2-1|.
TGTGCCAGCAGTCCCGGGACTAGCGGGGGAGGATTCTACAATGAGCAGTTCTTC
CASSPGTSGGGFYNEQFF
>13|.|TRBV30|TRBJ1-6|.
TGTGCCTGGAGAGGGGACTATAATTCACCCCTCCACTTT
CAWRGDYNSPLHF
>10|TRBD1|TRBV20-1|TRBJ1-4|.
TGCAGTGCCAGGGGGGAAAAACTGTTTTTT
CSARGEKLFF
>16|TRBD2|TRBV18|TRBJ2-1|.
TGTGCCAGCTCACCGCAAGCGGGAGAGGCCTACAATGAGCAGTTCTTC
CASSPQAGEAYNEQFF
>16|TRBD2|TRBV9|TRBJ2-2|.
TGTGCCAGCAGCGGAACTAGCGCGAGGAACACCGGGGAGCTGTTTTTT
CASSGTSARNTGELFF
>13|.|TRBV10-1|TRBJ1-2|.
TGCGCCAGCAGTGGGGAGGGTGCAAATGGCTACACCTTC
CASSGEGANGYTF
>13|TRBD1|TRBV9|TRBJ1-2|once
TGTGCCAGCAGCGTAGATACAGGGGATGGCTACACCTTC
CASSVDTGDGYTF
>17|TRBD1|TRBV6-1|TRBJ1-1|.
TGTGCCAGCAGTGGCCAGGGGGCGCAATGGTGGAACACTGAAGCTTTCTTT
CASSGQGAQWWNTEAFF
>15|.|TRBV11-2|TRBJ1-2|.
TGTGCCAGCAGCTTACCAGGGCTCCCGAAGGGAGGCTACACCTTC
CASSLPGLPKGGYTF
>13|.|TRBV30|TRBJ1-2|.
TGTGCCTGGGGGCAGGGGATGAGCTATGGCTACACCTTC
CAWGQGMSYGYTF
>15|TRBD1|TRBV19|TRBJ1-5|.
TGTGCCAGTAGGGAGGACAGGGCAAGCAATCAGCCCCAGCATTTT
CASREDRASNQPQHF
>14|.|TRBV27|TRBJ1-4|once
TGTGCCAGCAGCCCCCGCGACATTAATGAAAAACTGTTTTTT
CASSPRDINEKLFF
>15|TRBD2|TRBV19|TRBJ2-3|.
TGTGCCAGTAGGGCCTCGCGGGAGAGCACAGATACGCAGTATTTT
CASRASRESTDTQYF
>16|.|TRBV25-1|TRBJ2-4|.
TGTGCCAGCAGTGAATTATTGGGTAGCGGCAAAAACATTCAGTACTTC
CASSELLGSGKNIQYF
>15|TRBD2|TRBV25-1|TRBJ2-7|.
TGTGCCAGCCACGAGGGGGGGACTAGCTGGTACGAGCAGTACTTC
CASHEGGTSWYEQYF
>13|.|TRBV12-3/TRBV12-4|TRBJ2-7|once
TGTGCCAGCCGGGGGTGGGGGACCTACGAGCAGTACTTC
CASRGWGTYEQYF
>15|.|TRBV7-2|TRBJ1-6|.
TGTGCCAGCAGCTTAGGGGGGACTTGGGATTCACCCCTCCACTTT
CASSLGGTWDSPLHF
>14|TRBD1|TRBV5-1|TRBJ2-2|.
TGCGCCAGCAGCTGGACAGGACAGGACGGGGAGCTGTTTTTT
CASSWTGQDGELFF
>17|TRBD2|TRBV30|TRBJ2-1|.
TGTGCCTGGAGCGAAACTAGCGGGTGGAGCTCCTACAATGAGCAGTTCTTC
CAWSETSGWSSYNEQFF
>15|TRBD1|TRBV5-1|TRBJ1-1|once
TGCGCCAGCAGCCGCCGGAGAGGGGGCAACACTGAAGCTTTCTTT
CASSRRRGGNTEAFF
>16|.|TRBV25-1|TRBJ2-3|.
TGTGCCAGCAGTGAGCAGTTTGTTACAGACACAGATACGCAGTATTTT
CASSEQFVTDTDTQYF
>18|TRBD2|TRBV2|TRBJ2-7|.
TGTGCCAGCAGAGTGCGGACTAGCGGGATTTATGTACTTTACGAGCAGTACTTC
CASRVRTSGIYVLYEQYF
>15|.|TRBV7-2|TRBJ1-1|.
TGTGCCAGCAGCTTAGGGGCTATTCGGAACACTGAAGCTTTCTTT
CASSLGAIRNTEAFF
>16|.|TRBV11-2|TRBJ2-3|once
TGTGCCAGCAGCGAACGTGAGGGGGATTGGACAGATACGCAGTATTTT
CASSEREGDWTDTQYF
>15|TRBD1|TRBV18|TRBJ1-1|.
TGTGCCAGCTCCCCCGGGACAGCCATGAACACTGAAGCTTTCTTT
CASSPGTAMNTEAFF
>15|.|TRBV10-2|TRBJ1-6|.
TGCGCCAGCAGAGAAGGGGACTCGCATAATTCACCCCTCCACTTT
CASREGDSHNSPLHF
>14|.|TRBV6-2/TRBV6-3|TRBJ2-1|.
TGTGCCAGCAGTTACTCGTTCGAGGGTGGTGAGCAGTTCTTC
CASSYSFEGGEQFF
>15|TRBD1|TRBV6-5|TRBJ1-1|.
TGTGCCAGCAGACCAGACAGGGGGCTGAACACTGAAGCTTTCTTT
CASRPDRGLNTEAFF